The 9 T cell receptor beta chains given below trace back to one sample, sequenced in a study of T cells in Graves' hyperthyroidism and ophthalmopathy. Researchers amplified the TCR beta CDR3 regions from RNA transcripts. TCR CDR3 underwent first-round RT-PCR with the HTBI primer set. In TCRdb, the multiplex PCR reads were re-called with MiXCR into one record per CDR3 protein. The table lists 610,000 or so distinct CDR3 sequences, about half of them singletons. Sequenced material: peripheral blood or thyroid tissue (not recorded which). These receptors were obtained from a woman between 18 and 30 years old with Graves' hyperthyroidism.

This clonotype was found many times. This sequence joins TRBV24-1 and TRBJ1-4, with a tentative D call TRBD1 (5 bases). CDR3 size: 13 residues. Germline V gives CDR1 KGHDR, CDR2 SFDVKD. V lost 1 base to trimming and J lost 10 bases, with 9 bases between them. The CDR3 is CATSDFATGKLFF. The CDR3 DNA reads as TGTGCCACCAGTGATTTTGCCACAGGAAAACTGTTTTTT.

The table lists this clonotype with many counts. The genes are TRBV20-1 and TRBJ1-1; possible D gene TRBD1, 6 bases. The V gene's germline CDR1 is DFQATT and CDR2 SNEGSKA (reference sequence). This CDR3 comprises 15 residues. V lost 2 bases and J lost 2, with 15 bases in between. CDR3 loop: CSARSGGGANTEAFF. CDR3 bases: TGCAGTGCTAGATCGGGGGGGGGGGCTAACACTGAAGCTTTCTTT.

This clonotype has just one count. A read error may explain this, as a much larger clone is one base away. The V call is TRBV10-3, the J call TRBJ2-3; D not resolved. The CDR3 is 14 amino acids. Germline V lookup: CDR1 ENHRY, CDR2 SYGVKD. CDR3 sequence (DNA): TGTGCCATCAGAGTCGGACCAAGCACAAATACGCAGTATTTT. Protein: CAIRVGPSTNTQYF.

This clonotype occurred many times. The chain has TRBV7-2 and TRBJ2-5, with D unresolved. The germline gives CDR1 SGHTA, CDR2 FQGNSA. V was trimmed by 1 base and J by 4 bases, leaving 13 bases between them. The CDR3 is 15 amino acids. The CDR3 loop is CASSLDVINRETQYF. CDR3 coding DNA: TGTGCCAGCAGCTTAGATGTAATTAACCGAGAGACCCAGTACTTC.

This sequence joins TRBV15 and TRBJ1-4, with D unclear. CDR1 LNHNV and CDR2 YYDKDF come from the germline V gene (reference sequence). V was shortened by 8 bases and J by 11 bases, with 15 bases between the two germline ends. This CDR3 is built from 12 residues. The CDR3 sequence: CATGGVREKLFF. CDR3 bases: TGTGCCACCGGTGGAGTCCGGGAGAAACTGTTTTTT.

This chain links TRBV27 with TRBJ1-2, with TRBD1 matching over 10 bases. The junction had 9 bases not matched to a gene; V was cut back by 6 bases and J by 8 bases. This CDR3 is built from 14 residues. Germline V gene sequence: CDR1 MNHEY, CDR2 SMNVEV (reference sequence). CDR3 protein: CASSPPGTGEGYTF. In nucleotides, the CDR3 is TGTGCCAGCAGCCCCCCCGGGACAGGGGAGGGCTACACCTTC.

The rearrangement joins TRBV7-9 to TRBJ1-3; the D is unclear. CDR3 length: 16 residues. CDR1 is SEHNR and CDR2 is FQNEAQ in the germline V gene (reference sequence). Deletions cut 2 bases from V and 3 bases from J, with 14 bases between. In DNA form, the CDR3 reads TGTGCCAGCAGCTTAATGGGCGCATATTATGGAAACACCATATATTTT. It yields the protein CASSLMGAYYGNTIYF. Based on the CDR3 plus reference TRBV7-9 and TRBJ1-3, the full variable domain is DTGVSQNPRHKITKRGQNVTFRCDPISEHNRLYWYRQTLGQGPEFLTYFQNEAQLEKSRLLSDRFSAERPKGSFSTLEIQRTEQGDSAMYLCASSLMGAYYGNTIYFGEGSWLTVV.

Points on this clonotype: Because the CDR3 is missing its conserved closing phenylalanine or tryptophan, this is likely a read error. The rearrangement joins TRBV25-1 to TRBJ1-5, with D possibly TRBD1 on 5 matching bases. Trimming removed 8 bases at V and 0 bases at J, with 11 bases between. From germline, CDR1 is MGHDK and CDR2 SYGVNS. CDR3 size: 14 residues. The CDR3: CASSSRDSNQPQHS. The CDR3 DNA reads TGTGCCAGCTCATCCAGGGATAGCAATCAGCCCCAGCATTCT.

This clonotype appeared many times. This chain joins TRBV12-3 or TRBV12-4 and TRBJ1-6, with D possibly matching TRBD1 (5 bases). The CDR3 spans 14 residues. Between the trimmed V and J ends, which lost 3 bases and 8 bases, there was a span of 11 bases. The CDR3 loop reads CASSFREGYSPLHF. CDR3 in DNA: TGTGCCAGCAGTTTCCGCGAGGGGTATTCACCCCTCCACTTT.